A selection of T cell receptor beta chains follows, all from one sample in a study of long-term antiretroviral therapy in people with HIV. Measured with immunoSEQ multiplex PCR; TCRdb has only the in-frame clones, and not every one. This table has about 25,000 clones, about 91% appearing once. Sequenced here: unsorted PBMCs, sampled around 4.5 years after starting antiretroviral therapy. Source of these receptors: a man aged 25-45 years with HIV. The CDR3 runs from the conserved cysteine through the conserved F or W. D genes are given only for firm matches.

j_call v_call d_call cdr3_aa
TRBJ2-2 TRBV7-7 NA CASRPGNTGELFF
TRBJ1-5 TRBV19 NA CASSIDLTVQPQHF
TRBJ2-5 TRBV15 NA CATSRDPRETQYF
TRBJ1-3 TRBV18 NA CASSPLESSGNTIYF
TRBJ2-3 TRBV19 NA CASSLRTATDTQYF
TRBJ1-4 TRBV7-9 NA CASSPLGDGNEKLFF
TRBJ2-7 TRBV5-6 TRBD2 CASSFREGKSSYEQYF
TRBJ1-1 TRBV4-2 NA CASSQDVGDNTEAFF
TRBJ2-5 TRBV4-3 TRBD2 CASSQDLYKREGHWETQYF
TRBJ1-4 TRBV4-3 NA CASSQGVPGTNEKLFF